Shown below are 11 T cell receptor beta chains from a single sample sequenced in a study of blood T cell repertoires in COVID-19. Produced via immunoSEQ multiplex PCR; TCRdb's table is partial and in-frame only. The sample records around 200,000 clones, 70% to 90% being singletons. Sequenced input: peripheral blood. These receptors came from a woman aged 45-59 years with acute or convalescent COVID-19.

The chain has TRBV7-9 and TRBJ2-1, with no clear D. Per germline, CDR1 SEHNR and CDR2 FQNEAQ (reference sequence). V lost 5 bases and J lost 2, with 7 bases in between. This CDR3 comprises 13 residues. This CDR3 is CASSLRTYNEQFF. DNA for the CDR3: TGTGCCAGCAGCCTACGTACCTACAATGAGCAGTTCTTC. Using reference TRBV7-9 and TRBJ2-1 for the parts outside the CDR3, the full variable domain is DTGVSQNPRHKITKRGQNVTFRCDPISEHNRLYWYRQTLGQGPEFLTYFQNEAQLEKSRLLSDRFSAERPKGSFSTLEIQRTEQGDSAMYLCASSLRTYNEQFFGPGTRLTVL.

The rearrangement uses TRBV18 and TRBJ1-2, with TRBD1 matching 9 bases. CDR1 KGHSH and CDR2 LQKENI come from the germline V gene. V lost 5 bases and J lost 3; bases outside the gene matches: 4. This CDR3 comprises 14 residues. The CDR3: CASSATGGDYGYTF. CDR3 DNA: TGTGCCAGCTCAGCGACAGGGGGGGACTATGGCTACACCTTC.

This chain joins TRBV4-1 and TRBJ2-7, with 10 positions matching TRBD2. Germline-derived CDR1 and CDR2 are MGHRA and YSYEKL. V shed 4 bases, J shed 6 bases, and the junction held 9 bases outside the gene matches. CDR3 size: 15 residues. CDR3 region: CASSPSASGSTEQYF. The CDR3 DNA reads TGCGCCAGCAGCCCTTCGGCTAGCGGGAGTACCGAGCAGTACTTC.

This chain uses TRBV11-3 with TRBJ1-1, with D uncertain. Trimming cost V 5 bases and J 1 base, with 11 bases left between them. The CDR3 totals 14 residues. Germline V gives CDR1 SGHNT, CDR2 YENEEA. This chain's CDR3 is CASSKGGKNTEAFF. The DNA of the CDR3 is TGTGCCAGCAGCAAGGGCGGGAAGAACACTGAAGCTTTCTTT. Supplemented by reference TRBV11-3 and TRBJ1-1, the full variable domain reads EAGVVQSPRYKIIEKKQPVAFWCNPISGHNTLYWYLQNLGQGPELLIRYENEEAVDDSQLPKDRFSAERLKGVDSTLKIQPAELGDSAVYLCASSKGGKNTEAFFGQGTRLTVV.

This clone was seen more than once but under ten times. This sequence joins TRBV5-6 and TRBJ2-3, with 8 bases matching TRBD1. CDR3 length: 15 amino acids. Germline CDR1 SGHDT, CDR2 YYEEEE. V lost 4 bases, J lost 0 bases, and 4 bases stayed unmatched. This CDR3 reads CASSRDRGSTDTQYF. CDR3 bases: TGTGCCAGCAGCCGCGACAGGGGAAGCACAGATACGCAGTATTTT.

This clone was counted once. V and J are TRBV18 and TRBJ1-2, with D tentatively TRBD1 (5 bases). The CDR3 length is 14 residues. V gave up 6 bases and J gave up 10 bases, with 21 bases separating them. Germline V gene lookup returns CDR1 KGHSH and CDR2 LQKENI. The CDR3 loop is CASSPGEGQTFYTF. CDR3 nucleotide sequence: TGTGCCAGCTCTCCCGGGGAGGGGCAGACCTTCTACACCTTC. Supplemented by reference TRBV18 and TRBJ1-2, the full variable domain reads NAGVMQNPRHLVRRRGQEARLRCSPMKGHSHVYWYRQLPEEGLKFMVYLQKENIIDESGMPKERFSAEFPKEGPSILRIQQVVRGDSAAYFCASSPGEGQTFYTFGSGTRLTVV.

The count of this clone is one. J is TRBJ2-4 and V is TRBV6-2 or TRBV6-3, with D possibly matching TRBD2 (6 bases). There are 14 residues in the CDR3. Germline CDR1 and CDR2: MNHEY and SVGEGT. Trimming stripped 6 bases from V and 2 bases from J, with 11 bases between. CDR3 protein: CASSLGGSKNIQYF. Here the CDR3 DNA reads TGTGCCAGCAGCTTGGGGGGTTCCAAAAACATTCAGTACTTC.

The gene calls are TRBV29-1 and TRBJ2-1; D perhaps matches TRBD1 (6 bases). Germline V gene sequence: CDR1 SQVTM, CDR2 ANQGSEA. The germline V and J ends were trimmed by 6 bases and 8 bases, with 23 bases remaining between them. The CDR3 spans 15 residues. CDR3 in amino acids: CSVVFRDKSPHEQFF. The CDR3 DNA reads as TGCAGCGTCGTATTTCGGGACAAAAGTCCCCATGAGCAGTTCTTC.

The V gene is TRBV7-9, the J gene TRBJ1-2; TRBD1 is a possible D gene (5 bases). V lost 5 bases and J 7 bases, leaving 20 bases between the germline ends. The CDR3 loop spans 15 amino acids. From germline, CDR1 is SEHNR and CDR2 FQNEAQ (reference sequence). DNA of the CDR3: TGTGCCAGCAGCCGCTTTGGGGCAGAGGTAGCTGGCTACACCTTC. This translates into CASSRFGAEVAGYTF.

V usage is TRBV19 and J usage is TRBJ1-1, with 8 bases aligning to TRBD1. The ends lost 10 bases at V and 4 bases at J; junction bases unmatched: 2. Looked up from germline, CDR1 is LNHDA and CDR2 is SQIVND (reference sequence). The CDR3 consists of 11 residues. CDR3 sequence reads: CATTGGTEAFF. The CDR3 nucleotides read TGTGCCACCACAGGGGGCACTGAAGCTTTCTTT.

The chain couples TRBV19 to TRBJ2-1; no clear D. The germline V and J ends were trimmed by 3 bases and 8 bases, with 20 bases remaining between them. Germline loops: CDR1 LNHDA, CDR2 SQIVND (reference sequence). This CDR3 is 16 amino acids long. DNA of the CDR3: TGTGCCAGTAGTATGCTCAGGCCAGGTGGTTTCGATGAGCAGTTCTTC. Translated: CASSMLRPGGFDEQFF.